The present entry profiles one TCR beta chain with its context. The target antigen is unknown. TCRdb called the reads again in MiXCR, with one record for every CDR3 protein. The data show about 480,000 distinct CDR3 sequences, around 30% seen once. J gave up 3 bases and V 4 bases, and 6 bases lay outside the gene matches. In germline, CDR1 is MDHEN, CDR2 SYDVKM. This CDR3 has 15 amino acids. This entry is derived from a study of T cell repertoires in cytomegalovirus infection. Study in general: HLA-B-restricted CMV epitopes that are well studied were used alongside recently identified HLA-C-restricted ones. Indications of both CMV infection and matching HLA type were provided by public TCR beta signatures. General study results and limits: HLA-C-restricted, CMV-specific TCR beta clonotypes were dominant ex vivo. Frequencies of public TCR beta families were cumulated, and this identified carriers of CMV plus the relevant HLA.

This sequence was found in a human donor in good health (CMV status not recorded). Some clones in this sample may be carry-over from other donors' samples. The chain couples TRBV28 to TRBJ2-1; 7 bases fit TRBD2. Specimen: cultured PBMCs, collected from culture after CMV antigen stimulation. DNA of the CDR3: TGTGCCAGCAGTTCCTCCGGGACTAACTACAATGAGCAGTTCTTC. Translated, it gives CASSSSGTNYNEQFF.